Presented here are 10 T cell receptor beta chains from one specimen sequenced in a study of control samples from healthy donors and cancer patients. Only in-frame clones appear in the TCRdb table, and some are missing; sequencing was by immunoSEQ multiplex PCR. The sample includes 400,000 to 450,000 clones, around nine tenths of them seen just once. Sequenced sample: PBMCs. The receptors stem from a man aged 40-50 years with head and neck cancer.

V and J are TRBV18 and TRBJ1-4; tentative D call: TRBD1 (5 bases). Germline V gene lookup returns CDR1 KGHSH and CDR2 LQKENI. The CDR3 totals 14 residues. The V end lost 4 bases, the J end lost 11 bases, and 17 bases lay between the germline ends. The CDR3 here is CASSLPGPPEKLFF. The CDR3 nucleotides read TGTGCCAGCTCACTACCGGGACCCCCGGAGAAACTGTTTTTT.

This chain uses TRBV18 with TRBJ2-2; 10 nucleotides match TRBD1. The CDR3 consists of 17 residues. V lost 0 bases to trimming and J lost 4 bases; unmatched junction nucleotides: 5. The germline CDR1 and CDR2 sequences are KGHSH and LQKENI. The CDR3 sequence is CASSPPVGQGLTGELFF. The CDR3 DNA follows: TGTGCCAGCTCACCACCGGTGGGACAGGGGCTCACCGGGGAGCTGTTTTTT.

This sequence joins TRBV5-1 and TRBJ2-3; D perhaps matches TRBD2 (5 bases). Deletions cut 1 base from V and 2 bases from J, with 14 bases between. CDR1 is SGHRS and CDR2 is YFSETQ in the germline V gene. The CDR3 length is 16 residues. This chain's CDR3 is CASSLRSGWDTDTQYF. In DNA form, the CDR3 reads TGCGCCAGCAGCTTGCGGTCGGGGTGGGACACAGATACGCAGTATTTT.

This chain links TRBV7-2 with TRBJ2-7, with 8 positions matching TRBD1. CDR1 and CDR2 from the germline V gene are SGHTA and FQGNSA. With V trimmed by 6 bases and J by 3 bases, 10 bases remained unmatched. This CDR3 comprises 15 residues. The CDR3 reads CASRTADRGFYEQYF. CDR3 in DNA: TGTGCCAGCAGGACCGCTGACAGGGGTTTCTACGAGCAGTACTTC.

The V call is TRBV18, the J call TRBJ2-7, with D perhaps TRBD2 (5 bases). V gave up 1 base and J gave up 0 bases, with 7 bases separating them. CDR3 size: 14 residues. Per the germline V gene, CDR1 is KGHSH and CDR2 is LQKENI. The DNA of the CDR3 is TGTGCCAGCTCACCACGCCGGGACTCCTACGAGCAGTACTTC. Its translation is CASSPRRDSYEQYF.

The V call is TRBV27, the J call TRBJ2-7; 8 bases line up with TRBD2. The V segment lost 6 bases and the J segment 2 bases; nucleotides outside the gene matches: 9. Per germline, CDR1 MNHEY and CDR2 SMNVEV (reference sequence). This CDR3 has 15 amino acids. Here the CDR3 reads CASRIMRGAAYEQYF. DNA for the CDR3: TGTGCCAGCAGGATAATGCGGGGGGCCGCCTACGAGCAGTACTTC.

This chain links TRBV5-1 with TRBJ1-1, with 9 nucleotides matching TRBD1. The germline V gene has CDR1 SGHRS and CDR2 YFSETQ. V was clipped by 5 bases and J by 4 bases; unmatched bases: 6. The CDR3 sequence is 14 residues long. The CDR3 nucleotides are TGCGCCAGCAGATCACAGGGGGCGGTCACTGAAGCTTTCTTT. It specifies CASRSQGAVTEAFF.

V usage is TRBV27 and J usage is TRBJ2-5; 11 nucleotides align to TRBD2. The CDR3 runs 17 residues. Germline CDR1 MNHEY, CDR2 SMNVEV (reference sequence). V lost 3 bases, J lost 5 bases, and 11 bases stayed unmatched. The CDR3 protein is CASSFGTSGSSSETQYF. The CDR3 DNA reads as TGTGCCAGCAGTTTCGGGACTAGCGGATCGAGTAGCGAGACCCAGTACTTC.

This clone was detected once. The chain carries TRBV7-8 and TRBJ1-1; D is ambiguous. The CDR3 sequence is 16 residues long. Germline assignment: CDR1 SGHVS and CDR2 FQNEAQ. V dropped 6 bases and J dropped 1 base, with 18 bases sitting between them. This chain's CDR3 is CASRFVPSGSNTEAFF. In nucleotides, the CDR3 is TGTGCCAGCAGGTTCGTCCCCTCGGGATCGAACACTGAAGCTTTCTTT.

The chain links TRBV19 to TRBJ1-3; D uncertain. Looked up from germline, CDR1 is LNHDA and CDR2 is SQIVND (reference sequence). Trimming shortened V by 4 bases and J by 0 bases, and 4 bases separated the two germline ends. The CDR3 has 13 residues. The CDR3 protein is CASSSVSGNTIYF. CDR3 DNA sequence: TGTGCCAGTAGTAGCGTCTCTGGAAACACCATATATTTT.